This TCR beta chain stems from a study of CD8+ T cells in alopecia areata. Overall study: A 6-month off-drug phase came after tofacitinib, which had lasted 6 to 18 months. Overall study findings and caveats: Affected lesional scalp, above all in alopecia totalis/universalis, was more clonal than normal scalp.

Sequencing relied on a cDNA template that was reverse transcribed from extracted RNA. Sequencing used immunoSEQ multiplex PCR; TCRdb keeps in-frame clones, though not all of them. The sample includes some 170,000 clones, about 72% of them seen just once. In the case of this clone: The antigen remains unidentified.

Germline V gene lookup returns CDR1 MNHEY and CDR2 SVGAGI. The V and J ends lost 10 bases and 5 bases respectively, with 17 bases between them. This CDR3 spans 13 amino acids. The researchers isolated CD4+ and CD8+ T cells from PBMCs by sorting. The sample was CD8+ T cells sorted from blood, taken at week 0. The TCR comes from a human donor with alopecia areata. The rearrangement uses TRBV6-5 and TRBJ2-5; D is possibly TRBD2 (5 bases). The CDR3 region has the DNA TGTGCCACCCGTTGGGGTGGCGGGGAGACCCAGTACTTC. Translation: CATRWGGGETQYF.